One sample yielded the 22 T cell receptor beta chains listed below, sequenced in a study of blood T cell repertoires in COVID-19. The repertoire was sequenced with immunoSEQ multiplex PCR; TCRdb's copy has only in-frame clones and lacks some. The table has over 200,000 clones, 70% to 85% seen once; the top ten hold approximately 1.8%. Sequencing was done on a sample of PBMCs or T cells enriched from blood (not recorded which). Receptors originate from a man aged 60 to 75 who had recovered from COVID-19.

The chain recombines TRBV13 with TRBJ2-2; possible D gene TRBD1, 6 bases. This CDR3 is built from 19 residues. Trimming removed 0 bases from V and 0 bases from J, with 17 bases in between. In germline, CDR1 is PRHDT, CDR2 FYEKMQ (reference sequence). CDR3 sequence reads: CASSLGSIEWGPNTGELFF. CDR3 in DNA: TGTGCCAGCAGCTTAGGTTCTATTGAATGGGGGCCGAACACCGGGGAGCTGTTTTTT.

This rearrangement joins TRBV7-6 to TRBJ2-5, with 8 nucleotides matching TRBD2. Trimming removed 4 bases from V and 2 bases from J; junction bases left unmatched: 6. From germline, CDR1 is SGHVS and CDR2 FNYEAQ. The CDR3 covers 15 residues. The CDR3 DNA is TGTGCCAGCAGCTCCAGAGCGGGGGTACAAGAGACCCAGTACTTC. Protein sequence: CASSSRAGVQETQYF.

With respect to this clone: This same CDR3 is encoded by further DNA sequences in the sample. DNA of the CDR3: TGTGCCACCAGCACGACAGGGACAAATTCACCCCTCCACTTT. This encodes CATSTTGTNSPLHF. The chain combines TRBV15 with TRBJ1-6, with 7 bases matching TRBD1. The germline gives CDR1 LNHNV, CDR2 YYDKDF (reference sequence). CDR3 length equals 14 residues. The J segment lost 7 bases and the V segment lost 4 bases, leaving 4 bases of the junction unmatched. Complete variable domain (other parts from reference TRBV15 and TRBJ1-6): DAMVIQNPRYQVTQFGKPVTLSCSQTLNHNVMYWYQQKSSQAPKLLFHYYDKDFNNEADTPDNFQSRRPNTSFCFLDIRSPGLGDTAMYLCATSTTGTNSPLHFGNGTRLTVT.

V and J are TRBV2 and TRBJ1-5, with 7 bases aligning to TRBD1. Germline values: CDR1 SNHLY, CDR2 FYNNEI. V trimming: 9 bases; J trimming: 1 base; junction bases outside the gene matches: 3. The CDR3 loop spans 13 amino acids. CDR3 residues: CASGTASNQPQHF. The DNA for the CDR3 is TGTGCCAGTGGGACAGCCAGCAATCAGCCCCAGCATTTT.

The gene calls are TRBV5-1 and TRBJ2-2; D is perhaps TRBD2 (6 bases). This CDR3 spans 14 amino acids. The germline V gene encodes CDR1 SGHRS and CDR2 YFSETQ. V lost 2 bases and J 4 bases, leaving 9 bases between the germline ends. CDR3 sequence: CASSFAEGTGELFF. Written as DNA, the CDR3 is TGCGCCAGCAGCTTCGCGGAGGGCACCGGGGAGCTGTTTTTT. Together with reference TRBV5-1 and TRBJ2-2, the CDR3 gives the full variable domain: KAGVTQTPRYLIKTRGQQVTLSCSPISGHRSVSWYQQTPGQGLQFLFEYFSETQRNKGNFPGRFSGRQFSNSRSEMNVSTLELGDSALYLCASSFAEGTGELFFGEGSRLTVL.

This clone was detected only once. This rearrangement joins TRBV19 to TRBJ1-1; 8 bases are a match to TRBD1. Germline CDR1 reads LNHDA; CDR2 reads SQIVND (reference sequence). The CDR3 loop spans 17 amino acids. V lost 7 bases, J lost 0 bases, and 13 bases stayed unmatched. The DNA of the CDR3 is TGTGCCAGTACCAACGGGCGACAGGGGAGAATGAACACTGAAGCTTTCTTT. This codes for CASTNGRQGRMNTEAFF.

Only one count was recorded for this clone. This rearrangement joins TRBV7-3 to TRBJ1-1; D perhaps matches TRBD1 (5 bases). The germline V gene encodes CDR1 SGHTA and CDR2 FQGTGA. This CDR3 contains 15 residues. Trimming removed 3 bases from V and 1 base from J, with 12 bases in between. CDR3 in DNA: TGTGCCAGCAGCTTGGGGGGTACAGGGAACACTGAAGCTTTCTTT. Translated: CASSLGGTGNTEAFF.

The J gene is TRBJ2-7, the V gene TRBV27; 8 nucleotides align to TRBD2. V trimming: 9 bases; J trimming: 7 bases; junction bases outside the gene matches: 5. CDR1 is MNHEY, CDR2 SMNVEV, per germline (reference sequence). This CDR3 is built from 11 residues. The DNA of the CDR3 is TGTGCCAGTCGGGGGGGGTTTGAGCAGTACTTC. This gives the protein CASRGGFEQYF.

The chain joins TRBV5-5 to TRBJ1-2; the D gene is possibly TRBD1 (5 bases). V lost 0 bases to trimming and J lost 6 bases, with 12 bases between them. The CDR3 has 14 amino acids. CDR1 and CDR2 (germline): SGHKS, YYEKEE (reference sequence). DNA for the CDR3: TGTGCCAGCAGCTTGGGGGGCGCCAACGATGGCTACACCTTC. This gives the protein CASSLGGANDGYTF.

V usage is TRBV19 and J usage is TRBJ2-1; unclear D gene. CDR1 and CDR2 from the germline V gene are LNHDA and SQIVND (reference sequence). The CDR3 is 13 amino acids. The V gene lost 3 bases and the J gene lost 7 bases, with 10 bases spanning the gap. CDR3 loop: CASSIPDWNEQFF. The CDR3 bases are TGTGCCAGTAGTATCCCTGACTGGAATGAGCAGTTCTTC.

This clone occurred a few times. The V call is TRBV12-3 or TRBV12-4, the J call TRBJ1-1; D is uncertain. With 1 base removed from V and 10 bases from J, the gap between germline ends came to 10 bases. CDR3 length: 12 residues. CDR3 bases: TGTGCCAGCAGTTTAGATCGGGGAGTAGCTTTCTTT. Translation: CASSLDRGVAFF.

V is TRBV10-3 and J is TRBJ2-5; 8 nucleotides align to TRBD1. The V gene's germline CDR1 is ENHRY and CDR2 SYGVKD. V lost 1 base, J lost 2 bases, and 3 bases stayed unmatched. The CDR3 has 15 amino acids. For the CDR3, the DNA is TGTGCCATCAGTGAGTTGGACAGGGATCAAGAGACCCAGTACTTC. Encoded protein: CAISELDRDQETQYF.

This clone was observed a single time. The chain has TRBV5-5 and TRBJ1-5, with 9 bases aligning to TRBD1. The CDR3 sequence is 15 residues long. V lost 4 bases and J lost 4; bases outside the gene matches: 6. Germline-derived CDR1 and CDR2 are SGHKS and YYEKEE (reference sequence). CDR3 in amino acids: CASSGDRAVNQPQHF. For the CDR3, the DNA is TGTGCCAGCAGCGGGGACAGGGCGGTGAATCAGCCCCAGCATTTT. Full variable domain (remainder filled in from reference TRBV5-5 and TRBJ1-5): DAGVTQSPTHLIKTRGQQVTLRCSPISGHKSVSWYQQVLGQGPQFIFQYYEKEERGRGNFPDRFSARQFPNYSSELNVNALLLGDSALYLCASSGDRAVNQPQHFGDGTRLSIL.

The chain joins TRBV6-5 to TRBJ2-1; 14 positions match TRBD2. V lost 10 bases, J lost 8 bases, and 7 bases stayed unmatched. The CDR3 totals 14 residues. Germline V CDR1 and CDR2: MNHEY, SVGAGI. As DNA, the CDR3 is TGTGCCACCACGACTAGCGGGGGGGCGCATGAGCAGTTCTTC. Translated, it gives CATTTSGGAHEQFF.

The CDR3 DNA follows: TGTGCCAGCAGCTTATATCGGGGACCCCTCCACTTT. Its translation is CASSLYRGPLHF. The V call is TRBV7-9, the J call TRBJ1-6, with D hard to call. With 2 bases removed from V and 12 bases from J, the gap between germline ends came to 8 bases. Germline V CDR1 and CDR2: SEHNR, FQNEAQ (reference sequence). The CDR3 is 12 amino acids.

J is TRBJ2-1 and V is TRBV5-1; the D gene is possibly TRBD1 (6 bases). Germline lookup yields CDR1 SGHRS and CDR2 YFSETQ. The CDR3 has 15 residues. The V end lost 4 bases, the J end lost 4 bases, and 15 bases lay between the germline ends. CDR3 nucleotide sequence: TGCGCCAGCAGCCAAAGACAGGCTGAGTACAATGAGCAGTTCTTC. It yields the protein CASSQRQAEYNEQFF.

This clone was picked up a small number of times. This sequence joins TRBV2 and TRBJ2-7; D possibly corresponds to TRBD2 (5 bases). Per the germline V gene, CDR1 is SNHLY and CDR2 is FYNNEI. CDR3 size: 13 residues. V dropped 2 bases and J dropped 4 bases, with 9 bases sitting between them. CDR3 DNA: TGTGCCAGCAGTGAATTCCGGGATTACGAGCAGTACTTC. Translated, it gives CASSEFRDYEQYF.

In this sample, this clone turned up once. The rearrangement joins TRBV20-1 to TRBJ1-4; D might be TRBD1 (5 bases). This CDR3 is built from 14 residues. V was shortened by 3 bases and J by 7 bases, with 15 bases between the two germline ends. CDR1 DFQATT and CDR2 SNEGSKA come from the germline V gene (reference sequence). The CDR3 DNA follows: TGCAGTGCTAGTAACAGGCTGTGGGGTGAAAAACTGTTTTTT. Protein: CSASNRLWGEKLFF.

The chain is built from TRBV19 and TRBJ1-1; possible D gene TRBD1, 5 bases. Trimming stripped 3 bases from V and 9 bases from J, with 11 bases between. Germline V gene lookup returns CDR1 LNHDA and CDR2 SQIVND (reference sequence). The length of the CDR3 is 12 residues. The CDR3 reads CASSIRAGKAFF. DNA for the CDR3: TGTGCCAGTAGTATCAGGGCAGGGAAAGCTTTCTTT. Supplemented by reference TRBV19 and TRBJ1-1, the full variable domain reads DGGITQSPKYLFRKEGQNVTLSCEQNLNHDAMYWYRQDPGQGLRLIYYSQIVNDFQKGDIAEGYSVSREKKESFPLTVTSAQKNPTAFYLCASSIRAGKAFFGQGTRLTVV.

This chain uses TRBV6-5 with TRBJ1-1; D possibly corresponds to TRBD1 (6 bases). Trimming stripped 4 bases from V and 5 bases from J, with 8 bases between. This CDR3 is 12 amino acids long. Germline loops: CDR1 MNHEY, CDR2 SVGAGI. The chain's CDR3 is CASSWGQTEAFF. In DNA form, the CDR3 reads TGTGCCAGCAGTTGGGGACAAACTGAAGCTTTCTTT.

This chain uses TRBV5-6 with TRBJ2-6; D might be TRBD2 (6 bases). V gave up 2 bases and J gave up 3 bases, with 15 bases separating them. CDR3 size: 17 residues. Germline V lookup: CDR1 SGHDT, CDR2 YYEEEE. The CDR3 sequence is CASSFLDPGVGANVLTF. In DNA, the CDR3 is TGTGCCAGCAGCTTTCTGGACCCGGGGGTTGGGGCCAACGTCCTGACTTTC.

In its sample, this clone was seen once. This chain uses TRBV7-8 with TRBJ1-1; D remains ambiguous. Between the trimmed V and J ends, which lost 5 bases and 0 bases, there was a span of 13 bases. The CDR3 is 15 residues long. Germline V CDR1 and CDR2: SGHVS, FQNEAQ. CDR3: CASSRGPGMNTEAFF. In nucleotides, the CDR3 is TGTGCCAGCAGCCGAGGCCCCGGGATGAACACTGAAGCTTTCTTT.